What follows are 4 T cell receptor beta chains derived from one specimen sequenced in a study of CD8 T cells in Susac syndrome. Random hexamers served to reverse transcribe roughly 0.45 to 1 ug RNA. One entry per CDR3 protein, called by TCRdb with MiXCR from the immunoSEQ multiplex PCR reads. In the table there are more than 150,000 distinct CDR3 sequences, 90% to 97% of which are singletons. The specimen sequenced was CD4+ T cells from PBMCs. These receptors were obtained from a human donor with Susac syndrome.

The chain has TRBV19 and TRBJ2-3, with 8 bases aligning to TRBD1. The CDR3 runs 15 residues. In germline, CDR1 is LNHDA, CDR2 SQIVND (reference sequence). Unmatched junction bases numbered 8, after V lost 6 bases and J lost 3 bases. The CDR3 is CASSADRVETDTQYF. CDR3 coding DNA: TGTGCCAGTAGCGCGGACAGGGTGGAAACAGATACGCAGTATTTT.

The chain carries TRBV20-1 and TRBJ1-1; 7 bases line up with TRBD1. The V and J ends lost 5 bases and 3 bases, in that order; junction bases with no gene match: 6. Germline V gives CDR1 DFQATT, CDR2 SNEGSKA (reference sequence). The CDR3 is made up of 13 amino acids. CDR3 in DNA: TGCAGTGCTTACGACAGGGTGGACACTGAAGCTTTCTTT. Translating it yields CSAYDRVDTEAFF.

This chain's CDR3 is CASSSGTGGPLSYNEQFF. Here the CDR3 DNA reads TGTGCCAGCAGCTCCGGGACAGGGGGCCCCCTCTCCTACAATGAGCAGTTCTTC. The rearrangement uses TRBV7-2 and TRBJ2-1, with 12 bases identical to TRBD1. The V gene's germline CDR1 is SGHTA and CDR2 FQGNSA. The CDR3 is 18 amino acids. V lost 4 bases, J lost 0 bases, and 7 bases stayed unmatched.

This rearrangement joins TRBV19 to TRBJ2-5; a possible D gene is TRBD1 (5 bases). The CDR3 spans 14 residues. Germline CDR1 is LNHDA and CDR2 is SQIVND (reference sequence). V was cut by 4 bases and J by 4 bases, with 13 bases left in between. The CDR3 sequence is CASSNRRRGETQYF. The DNA of the CDR3 is TGTGCCAGTAGTAATCGACGAAGGGGAGAGACCCAGTACTTC.